This record covers a single T cell receptor (beta chain). Assay used: immunoSEQ multiplex PCR; TCRdb lists only in-frame clones, some missing. The repertoire consists of some 55,000 clones, with roughly 79% occurring once and the leading ten covering 2% to 2.5%. The data are from a study of OX40 agonist ivuxolimab in advanced cancers. Study as a whole: With a range of roughly 20 to 85, age averaged about 59 years, and 65% to 90% were male.

Germline trimming cut 1 base from V and 10 bases from J; bases unmatched to any gene: 10. The CDR3 is 15 amino acids. Germline V gives CDR1 MNHEY, CDR2 SMNVEV (reference sequence). The chain joins TRBV27 to TRBJ1-1, with 9 bases lining up with TRBD1. This TCR came from an adult with an advanced solid tumor such as melanoma, head and neck, liver or kidney cancer. The specimen was CD4+ or CD8+ T cells sorted from blood, collected in a trial of the OX40 agonist ivuxolimab. CDR3: CASSLFGRDREGAFF. The DNA for the CDR3 is TGTGCCAGCAGTTTATTTGGGAGGGACAGGGAGGGAGCTTTCTTT.